This T cell receptor beta chain stems from a study of shared T cell receptors in the human thymus. Some clones are missing from TCRdb's copy, which holds only in-frame ones; the method was immunoSEQ multiplex PCR. Of 720,000 or so clones in the sample, approximately 85% were seen once. The germline CDR1 and CDR2 sequences are MNHNY and SVGAGI (reference sequence). V was clipped by 0 bases and J by 4 bases, with 10 bases between them. The CDR3 length is 15 residues. The same data also contributed to another study, on human thymus T cells. As that study records: Corrective cardiac operations yielded the resected thymus tissue. Use of V and J genes seemed skewed within the thymic and blood repertoires.

The sample comprised thymocytes. The rearrangement uses TRBV6-6 and TRBJ1-5; D is unclear. This sequence originates from a girl under two years old with a congenital heart defect. This CDR3 is CASSYSRFLNQPQHF. DNA of the CDR3: TGTGCCAGCAGTTACTCGAGATTCCTGAATCAGCCCCAGCATTTT.